This entry lists 9 T cell receptor beta chains sequenced from one sample in a study of cytomegalovirus exposure and HLA in healthy donors. Researchers ran the PCR with 60 Vbeta and 13 Jbeta primers. Assay: immunoSEQ multiplex PCR; the TCRdb copy retains only in-frame clones and omits some. The table lists 150,000 or so clones, roughly four fifths of them singletons. Sample: PBMCs. These receptors all stem from a woman aged 18-29 years in good health and CMV-seropositive.

The chain joins TRBV5-1 to TRBJ1-2; possibly TRBD1 for D (6 bases). CDR3 length: 15 residues. V dropped 4 bases and J dropped 0 bases, with 13 bases sitting between them. Germline CDR1 is SGHRS and CDR2 is YFSETQ. The CDR3 spells CASSDDRTANYGYTF. As DNA, the CDR3 is TGCGCCAGCAGCGACGACAGGACAGCTAACTATGGCTACACCTTC.

J is TRBJ2-7 and V is TRBV10-3; tentatively, D is TRBD2 (5 bases). The CDR3 runs 13 residues. V gave up 3 bases and J gave up 3 bases, with 9 bases separating them. Per germline, CDR1 ENHRY and CDR2 SYGVKD. CDR3 loop: CAISELVLYEQYF. The CDR3 bases are TGTGCCATCAGTGAACTAGTGCTCTACGAGCAGTACTTC.

This chain links TRBV18 with TRBJ2-1; the D gene is possibly TRBD2 (6 bases). The CDR3 loop spans 15 amino acids. Trimming took 4 bases from V and 6 from J, leaving 16 bases between them. The V gene's germline CDR1 is KGHSH and CDR2 LQKENI. For the CDR3, the DNA is TGTGCCAGCTCACACCCCCGGCAGGGAGGCAATGAGCAGTTCTTC. Its translation is CASSHPRQGGNEQFF.

The V and J genes are TRBV4-1 and TRBJ2-7; D unresolved. The V gene lost 1 base and the J gene lost 3 bases, with 10 bases spanning the gap. CDR3 length: 14 amino acids. CDR1 is MGHRA, CDR2 YSYEKL, per germline. CDR3 in DNA: TGCGCCAGCAGCCAAGGACGAAACAGCTACGAGCAGTACTTC. Its translation: CASSQGRNSYEQYF.

The CDR3 loop is CASSKGWRGGSNQPQHF. The CDR3 DNA sequence: TGTGCCAGCAGCAAAGGTTGGAGGGGAGGCAGCAATCAGCCCCAGCATTTT. The chain employs TRBV21-1 and TRBJ1-5. TRBV21-1 is a pseudogene segment. The CDR3 is made up of 17 amino acids.

The sample holds a few counts of this clone. J is TRBJ1-4 and V is TRBV25-1; weak D call: TRBD1 (5 bases). CDR1 and CDR2 from the germline V gene are MGHDK and SYGVNS. The CDR3 covers 13 residues. Trimming took off 2 bases at V and 4 bases at J, with 5 bases between the two ends. CDR3 sequence: CASSEQGNEKLFF. The CDR3, as DNA: TGTGCCAGCAGTGAACAGGGTAATGAAAAACTGTTTTTT.

The chain links TRBV5-8 to TRBJ1-5; TRBD1 matches at 10 bases. Germline lookup yields CDR1 SGHTS and CDR2 YDEGEE. The length of the CDR3 is 17 residues. J lost 1 base, V lost 4 bases, and 8 bases had no gene match. CDR3 sequence (DNA): TGTGCCAGCAGCAGTCCCGGGACAGGGGACAGCAATCAGCCCCAGCATTTT. Protein: CASSSPGTGDSNQPQHF.

The chain employs TRBV10-3 and TRBJ2-5, with TRBD1 matching 11 bases. The J call is uncertain, as TRBJ2-7 better fits the DNA end. CDR1 is ENHRY and CDR2 is SYGVKD in the germline V gene. This CDR3 has 15 residues. The CDR3 sequence is CAISEYGQGATEQYF. CDR3 in DNA: TGTGCCATCAGTGAGTATGGACAGGGGGCGACCGAGCAGTACTTC.

The chain has TRBV5-1 and TRBJ2-3, with TRBD1 matching 10 bases. The germline V gene has CDR1 SGHRS and CDR2 YFSETQ. V gave up 0 bases and J gave up 2 bases; unmatched junction bases: 6. The CDR3 consists of 17 residues. CDR3 residues: CASSLAGTGASTDTQYF. In DNA form, the CDR3 reads TGCGCCAGCAGCTTGGCCGGGACAGGGGCCTCCACAGATACGCAGTATTTT.